This T cell receptor (beta chain) was obtained from a study of naive and memory T cell subsets. The study's findings and limits: The RNA method is potentially sensitive to activation and differentiation changes.

The library had UMIs added by 3' ligation of an oligonucleotide to TCR cDNA. Adult healthy volunteers gave 2.5 ml peripheral blood for whole-blood RNA. Input was roughly 1 to 1,100 ng of DNase-treated total RNA without cell sorting. This clonotype was detected ten times or more. No antigen is known for it. Amplification of ligated cDNA took four PCR rounds with SP2 and nested alpha and beta constant primers. Alpha and beta constant region primers primed reverse transcription for blood and skin samples. TCRdb re-called the 5' RACE reads with MiXCR, one entry per CDR3 protein. The data hold about 62,000 distinct CDR3 sequences, with approximately 8.5% observed a single time. The receptor comes from a female donor in good health.

The CDR3 region has the DNA TGCAGTGCTAGAGATCAGCGGGGAGGAGCTATCAATCAGCCCCAGCATTTT. The encoded protein is CSARDQRGGAINQPQHF. The chain joins TRBV20-1 to TRBJ1-5; no definite D call. Germline V gene sequence: CDR1 DFQATT, CDR2 SNEGSKA (reference sequence). This CDR3 comprises 17 residues. The V end lost 0 bases, the J end lost 3 bases, and 18 bases lay between the germline ends.